Presented here are 14 T cell receptor beta chains from one specimen sequenced in a study of regulatory T cells in long-lasting Graves disease. To make TCR beta libraries, researchers used iRepertoire HTBI primers and Arm-PCR of CDR3 regions. TCRdb re-called the multiplex PCR reads through MiXCR, storing one row per CDR3 protein. This table has about 200,000 distinct CDR3 sequences, approximately 18% appearing once. Specified time point: newly diagnosed GD, antithyroid drugs for less than 3 months. Generation of the TCR library employed RNA extracted from PBMCs. This sample also appeared in a second study, on T cells in Graves' hyperthyroidism and ophthalmopathy.

Sequencing was performed on peripheral blood mononuclear cells (PBMCs), taken at new diagnosis, from a patient treated with antithyroid drugs. The origin of the receptors is a woman aged 25 to 39 with Graves disease.

This clonotype was picked up many times. This rearrangement joins TRBV28 to TRBJ2-7, with D possibly being TRBD1 (5 bases). With 6 bases removed from V and 2 bases from J, the gap between germline ends came to 11 bases. Per germline, CDR1 MDHEN and CDR2 SYDVKM. The CDR3 consists of 13 residues. CDR3 nucleotide sequence: TGTGCCAGCAGCCTCTTGACAGCCTACGAGCAGTACTTC. Its protein is CASSLLTAYEQYF.

This clonotype has just a few counts. The rearrangement links TRBV5-4 to TRBJ2-1; possibly TRBD1 for D (6 bases). V was pared by 4 bases and J by 5 bases, with 16 bases between. Germline CDR1 SGHNT, CDR2 YYREEE (reference sequence). The CDR3 has 15 residues. The CDR3 DNA sequence: TGTGCCAGCAGCCTAGACAGGCCTACGCACAATGAGCAGTTCTTC. As protein: CASSLDRPTHNEQFF.

The genes are TRBV20-1 and TRBJ1-5; TRBD1 aligns across 9 bases. CDR3 length equals 14 residues. Germline V gene sequence: CDR1 DFQATT, CDR2 SNEGSKA (reference sequence). The ends lost 5 bases at V and 6 bases at J; junction bases unmatched: 8. CDR3 DNA: TGCAGTGCTGTTAGGGGACAGGGAGGTCAGCCCCAGCATTTT. Encoded protein: CSAVRGQGGQPQHF.

This clonotype was seen at least ten times. Here the CDR3 reads CASSEIGGTSGKNIQYF. CDR3 nucleotides: TGTGCCAGCAGTGAAATTGGAGGGACTAGCGGTAAAAACATTCAGTACTTC. This chain connects TRBV2 to TRBJ2-4, with 11 bases that match TRBD2. CDR3 size: 17 residues. Germline loops: CDR1 SNHLY, CDR2 FYNNEI. With 2 bases clipped from V and 4 bases from J, the junction kept 7 bases outside the gene matches.

This clonotype was observed many times. J is TRBJ2-7 and V is TRBV12-3 or TRBV12-4, with TRBD2 as a possible D gene (5 bases). The CDR3 is 14 amino acids. Between the trimmed V and J ends, which lost 0 bases and 6 bases, there was a span of 12 bases. The CDR3 is CASSLAIRAGEQYF. In nucleotides, the CDR3 is TGTGCCAGCAGTTTAGCTATAAGGGCGGGCGAGCAGTACTTC.

The J gene is TRBJ1-5, the V gene TRBV19, with D maybe TRBD1 (6 bases). Germline CDR1 and CDR2: LNHDA and SQIVND (reference sequence). The CDR3 consists of 16 residues. V lost 5 bases and J 9 bases, leaving 23 bases between the germline ends. The CDR3 spells CASSPMRTVGVAPQHF. For the CDR3, the DNA is TGTGCCAGTAGTCCCATGAGGACAGTGGGTGTTGCGCCCCAGCATTTT.

This clonotype has a count of ten or more. V and J are TRBV20-1 and TRBJ1-4, with 8 positions matching TRBD1. This CDR3 region has 14 residues. V shed 3 bases and J 8 bases; nucleotides not matched to a gene: 8. Germline V gene data show CDR1 as DFQATT and CDR2 as SNEGSKA (reference sequence). The CDR3 sequence is CSASLGQGHEKLFF. The CDR3 DNA sequence: TGCAGTGCTAGTCTCGGACAGGGTCACGAAAAACTGTTTTTT.

This clonotype was counted at least ten times. The rearrangement links TRBV7-9 to TRBJ1-2, with 7 bases matching TRBD1. J gave up 3 bases and V 5 bases, and 9 bases lay outside the gene matches. Germline CDR1 SEHNR, CDR2 FQNEAQ (reference sequence). CDR3 length: 15 amino acids. The CDR3 reads CASSPGTARDYGYTF. The CDR3 region has the DNA TGTGCCAGCAGCCCCGGGACAGCCCGTGACTATGGCTACACCTTC.

In its sample, this clonotype was seen many times. The CDR3 reads CASSGHPPGNQPQHF. The DNA of the CDR3 is TGTGCCAGCAGCGGACATCCCCCTGGCAATCAGCCCCAGCATTTT. The rearrangement uses TRBV6-7 and TRBJ1-5, with D maybe TRBD1 (5 bases). TRBV6-7 is flagged as an ORF with uncertain function. This CDR3 has 15 residues. V was clipped by 6 bases and J by 2 bases, with 14 bases between them.

Notes on this clonotype: A much more abundant neighbour one base away suggests this may be a read error. No conserved phenylalanine or tryptophan is present at the end of the CDR3, so a read error is the likely explanation. In DNA form, the CDR3 reads TGTGCCACCAGCAGAGAAGGGTTTTTGGGCTACACCCTC. This sequence encodes CATSREGFLGYTL. The chain combines TRBV15 with TRBJ1-2; D uncertain. The germline gives CDR1 LNHNV, CDR2 YYDKDF (reference sequence). Between the trimmed V and J ends, which lost 0 bases and 8 bases, there was a span of 10 bases. The CDR3 sequence is 13 residues long.

In its sample, this clonotype was seen many times. The chain couples TRBV19 to TRBJ1-1; 9 positions match TRBD1. There are 12 residues in the CDR3. V was clipped by 10 bases and J by 6 bases; unmatched bases: 6. Germline V gene data show CDR1 as LNHDA and CDR2 as SQIVND (reference sequence). The CDR3 is CATTTGGSEAFF. The CDR3 coding sequence is TGTGCCACCACAACAGGGGGCTCTGAAGCTTTCTTT.

This clonotype was picked up a small number of times. The rearrangement joins TRBV2 to TRBJ2-3; TRBD2 matches 8 bases. CDR3 length equals 16 residues. J gave up 1 base and V 5 bases, and 8 bases lay outside the gene matches. Germline assignment: CDR1 SNHLY and CDR2 FYNNEI. CDR3: CASSLEGTSGTDTQYF. In nucleotides, the CDR3 is TGTGCCAGCAGTCTTGAGGGGACTAGTGGCACAGATACGCAGTATTTT.

Many counts were recorded for this clonotype. The rearrangement joins TRBV3-1 to TRBJ2-7; D gene unclear. The CDR3 extends over 15 amino acids. Trimming shortened V by 0 bases and J by 3 bases, and 12 bases separated the two germline ends. The germline V gene encodes CDR1 LGHDT and CDR2 YNNKEL (reference sequence). In DNA, the CDR3 is TGTGCCAGCAGCCAAGAATCAGGTGGGATCTACGAGCAGTACTTC. Translating it yields CASSQESGGIYEQYF.

This clonotype was detected many times. The chain recombines TRBV5-1 with TRBJ1-2; perhaps TRBD1 as D (6 bases). This CDR3 has 14 amino acids. Looked up from germline, CDR1 is SGHRS and CDR2 is YFSETQ. The V end lost 0 bases, the J end lost 4 bases, and 10 bases lay between the germline ends. The CDR3, as DNA: TGCGCCAGCAGCTTGGCGGGGACAAGCTATGGCTACACCTTC. This codes for CASSLAGTSYGYTF. Full variable domain (remainder filled in from reference TRBV5-1 and TRBJ1-2): KAGVTQTPRYLIKTRGQQVTLSCSPISGHRSVSWYQQTPGQGLQFLFEYFSETQRNKGNFPGRFSGRQFSNSRSEMNVSTLELGDSALYLCASSLAGTSYGYTFGSGTRLTVV.